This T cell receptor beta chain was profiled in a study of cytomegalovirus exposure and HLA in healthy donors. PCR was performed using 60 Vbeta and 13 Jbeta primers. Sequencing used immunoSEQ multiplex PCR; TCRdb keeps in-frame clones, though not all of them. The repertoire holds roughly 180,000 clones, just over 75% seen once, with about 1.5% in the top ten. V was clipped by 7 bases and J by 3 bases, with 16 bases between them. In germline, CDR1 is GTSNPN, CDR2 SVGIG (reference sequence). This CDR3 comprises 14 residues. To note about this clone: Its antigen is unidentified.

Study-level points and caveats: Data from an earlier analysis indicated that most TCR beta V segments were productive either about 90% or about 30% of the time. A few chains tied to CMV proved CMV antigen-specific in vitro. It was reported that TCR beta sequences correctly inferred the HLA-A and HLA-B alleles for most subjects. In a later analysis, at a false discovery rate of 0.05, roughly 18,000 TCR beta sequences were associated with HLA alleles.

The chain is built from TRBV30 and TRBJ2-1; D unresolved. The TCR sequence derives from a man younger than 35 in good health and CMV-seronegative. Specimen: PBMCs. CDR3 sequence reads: CALTTSRNYNEQFF. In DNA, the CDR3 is TGTGCCTTAACCACATCACGCAACTACAATGAGCAGTTCTTC.